One sample yielded the 4 T cell receptor beta chains listed below, sequenced in a study of T-cell reconstitution after alpha-beta-depleted transplantation in children. The TCRbeta library incorporated unique molecular identifiers. Each CDR3 protein is one row after TCRdb ran MiXCR on the PCR reads. The table has hundreds of thousands of distinct CDR3 sequences, roughly a quarter seen once. Sequenced material: PBMCs, mostly from graft donor cells, taken 360 days after TCRalphabeta/CD19-depleted stem cell transplant. These TCRs come from a female patient under 10 years old who had a stem cell transplant for congenital amegakaryocytic thrombocytopenia, so the T cells may come from the graft donor.

This sequence joins TRBV6-2 or TRBV6-3 and TRBJ2-1, with 11 bases aligning to TRBD2. V shed 5 bases, J shed 4 bases, and the junction held 4 bases outside the gene matches. CDR1 is MNHEY and CDR2 is SVGEGT in the germline V gene. This CDR3 comprises 15 residues. The CDR3 is CASSKASGRYNEQFF. In nucleotides, the CDR3 is TGTGCCAGCAGTAAAGCTAGCGGGAGGTACAATGAGCAGTTCTTC.

A few counts support this clonotype. V gene TRBV15 combines with J gene TRBJ2-2; D not resolved. Germline-derived CDR1 and CDR2 are LNHNV and YYDKDF (reference sequence). The CDR3 is 15 amino acids. V dropped 0 bases and J dropped 5 bases, with 10 bases sitting between them. CDR3 amino acids: CATSRDDGFTGELFF. CDR3 sequence (DNA): TGTGCCACCAGCAGAGATGATGGTTTTACCGGGGAGCTGTTTTTT.

This clonotype was seen a few times. J is TRBJ2-6 and V is TRBV5-1; D is perhaps TRBD1 (6 bases). CDR3 length equals 16 residues. Trimming shortened V by 3 bases and J by 0 bases, and 10 bases separated the two germline ends. The germline V gene has CDR1 SGHRS and CDR2 YFSETQ. DNA for the CDR3: TGCGCCAGCAGCTCGGACAGCAGCTCTGGGGCCAACGTCCTGACTTTC. Its translation: CASSSDSSSGANVLTF.

A few counts support this clonotype. The rearrangement links TRBV4-1 to TRBJ2-3; D gene ambiguous. The germline CDR1 and CDR2 sequences are MGHRA and YSYEKL. Trimming cost V 0 bases and J 0 bases, with 10 bases left between them. The length of the CDR3 is 16 residues. CDR3 sequence reads: CASSQDQFPSTDTQYF. The CDR3 coding sequence is TGCGCCAGCAGCCAAGATCAGTTTCCTAGCACAGATACGCAGTATTTT.